This section outlines one TCR beta chain sequence together with its context. Produced via immunoSEQ multiplex PCR; TCRdb's table is partial and in-frame only. In the table there are 9,500 to 10,000 clones, around 70% of which are singletons. This record comes from a study of tumor-infiltrating lymphocytes in localized non-small cell lung cancer. V shed 3 bases and J shed 0 bases, with 21 bases lying between them. CDR1 is MNHNS and CDR2 is SASEGT in the germline V gene. The length of the CDR3 is 19 residues. This TCR was sampled from a human donor with non-small cell lung cancer. Sequenced material: lung tumor tissue. This chain joins TRBV6-1 and TRBJ1-3, with D perhaps matching TRBD1 (5 bases). CDR3 sequence reads: CASSDLKRAGLPSGNTIYF. CDR3 bases: TGTGCCAGCAGTGACCTAAAAAGGGCAGGGCTCCCCTCTGGAAACACCATATATTTT.